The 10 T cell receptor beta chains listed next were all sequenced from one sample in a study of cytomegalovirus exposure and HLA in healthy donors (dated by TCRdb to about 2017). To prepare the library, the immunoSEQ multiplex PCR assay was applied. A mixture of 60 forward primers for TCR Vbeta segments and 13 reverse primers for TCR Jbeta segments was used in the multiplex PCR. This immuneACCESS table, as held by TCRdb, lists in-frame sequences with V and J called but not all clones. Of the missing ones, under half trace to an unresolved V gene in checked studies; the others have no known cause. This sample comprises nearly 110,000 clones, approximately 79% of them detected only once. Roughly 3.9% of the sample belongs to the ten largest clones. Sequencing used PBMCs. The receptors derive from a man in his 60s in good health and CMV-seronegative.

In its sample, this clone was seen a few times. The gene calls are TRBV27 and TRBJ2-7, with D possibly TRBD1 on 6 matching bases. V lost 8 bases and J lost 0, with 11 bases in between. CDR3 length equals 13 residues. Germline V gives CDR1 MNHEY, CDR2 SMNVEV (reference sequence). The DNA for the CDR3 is TGTGCCAGCCAATTCAGGGGCTCCTACGAGCAGTACTTC. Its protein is CASQFRGSYEQYF.

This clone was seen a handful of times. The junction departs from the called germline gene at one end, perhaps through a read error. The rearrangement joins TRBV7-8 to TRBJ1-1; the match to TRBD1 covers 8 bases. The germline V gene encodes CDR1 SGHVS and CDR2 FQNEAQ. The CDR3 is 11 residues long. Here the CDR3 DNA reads TGTGCCAGCAGCCCCAGGACAGGGTCGGTCTTT. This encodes CASSPRTGSVF.

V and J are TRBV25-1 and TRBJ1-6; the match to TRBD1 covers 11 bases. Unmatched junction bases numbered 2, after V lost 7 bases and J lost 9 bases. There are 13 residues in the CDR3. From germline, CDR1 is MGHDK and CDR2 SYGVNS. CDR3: CASKGTGGSPLHF. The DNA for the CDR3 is TGTGCCAGCAAGGGGACAGGGGGTTCACCCCTCCACTTT.

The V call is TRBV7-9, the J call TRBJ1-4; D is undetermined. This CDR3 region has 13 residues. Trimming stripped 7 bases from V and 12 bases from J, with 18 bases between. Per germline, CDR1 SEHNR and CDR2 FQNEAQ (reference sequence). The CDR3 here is CASTKGDGKELFF. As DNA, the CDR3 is TGTGCCAGCACCAAGGGAGATGGAAAGGAACTGTTTTTT.

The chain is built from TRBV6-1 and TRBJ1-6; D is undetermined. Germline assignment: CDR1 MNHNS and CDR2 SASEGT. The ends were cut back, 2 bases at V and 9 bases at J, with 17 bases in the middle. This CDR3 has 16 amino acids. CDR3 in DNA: TGTGCCAGCAGTGAACTTGTTACGGGTATCGGTTCACCCCTCCACTTT. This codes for CASSELVTGIGSPLHF.

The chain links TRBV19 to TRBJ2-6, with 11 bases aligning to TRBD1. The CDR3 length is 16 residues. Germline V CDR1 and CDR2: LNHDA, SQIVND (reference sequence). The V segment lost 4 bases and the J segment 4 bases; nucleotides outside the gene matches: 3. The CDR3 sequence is CASSRTGGKGANVLTF. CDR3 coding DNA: TGTGCCAGTAGTAGGACAGGGGGCAAAGGGGCCAACGTCCTGACTTTC.

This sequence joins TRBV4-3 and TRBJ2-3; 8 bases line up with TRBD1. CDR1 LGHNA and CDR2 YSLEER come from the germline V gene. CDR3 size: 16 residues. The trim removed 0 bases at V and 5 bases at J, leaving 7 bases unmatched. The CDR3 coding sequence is TGCGCCAGCAGCCAAGATATGGCAGGGGGCAGAGATACGCAGTATTTT. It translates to CASSQDMAGGRDTQYF.

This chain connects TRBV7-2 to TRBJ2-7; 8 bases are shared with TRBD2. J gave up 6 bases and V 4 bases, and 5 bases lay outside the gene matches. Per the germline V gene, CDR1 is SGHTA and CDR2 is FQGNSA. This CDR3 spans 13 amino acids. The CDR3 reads CASSSTGTSEQYF. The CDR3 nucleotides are TGTGCCAGCAGCTCTACCGGGACTAGCGAGCAGTACTTC.

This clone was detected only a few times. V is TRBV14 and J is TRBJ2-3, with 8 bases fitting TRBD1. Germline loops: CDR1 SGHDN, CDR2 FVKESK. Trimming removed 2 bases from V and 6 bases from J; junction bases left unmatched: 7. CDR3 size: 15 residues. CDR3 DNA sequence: TGTGCCAGCAGCCAAATATCAGGGGGCCGGGATACGCAGTATTTT. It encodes CASSQISGGRDTQYF.

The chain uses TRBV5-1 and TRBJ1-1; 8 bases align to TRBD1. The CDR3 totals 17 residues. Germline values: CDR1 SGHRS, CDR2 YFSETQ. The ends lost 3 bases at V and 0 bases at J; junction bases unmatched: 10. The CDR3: CASSSTEWTGMNTEAFF. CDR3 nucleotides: TGCGCCAGCAGCTCGACGGAGTGGACAGGGATGAACACTGAAGCTTTCTTT.